Below, 26 T cell receptor beta chains from the same sample are listed, as sequenced in a study of T cell clonality in common variable immunodeficiency. Notes on the study in general: Reportedly, TCR beta sequences from common variable immunodeficiency showed fewer deletions and N-nucleotide insertions.

Some clones are missing from TCRdb's copy, which holds only in-frame ones; the method was immunoSEQ multiplex PCR. There are fewer than 30,000 clones in the sample, none observed a single time. Their antigens are not known. Sequencing was performed on peripheral blood mononuclear cells. The receptor source for this set is a human donor with common variable immunodeficiency.

Concerning this clone: The CDR3 end falls 3 residues outside the read, so it is completed with the germline J gene. This chain connects TRBV18 to TRBJ1-2; 8 nucleotides match TRBD1. V lost 8 bases to trimming and J lost 0 bases; unmatched junction nucleotides: 5. Per germline, CDR1 KGHSH and CDR2 LQKENI. The CDR3 covers 14 residues. CDR3 DNA, as far as it was read: TGTGCCAGCCGACAGGGGCCTTCTAACTATGGC. Amino acid sequence: CASRQGPSNYG. The complete CDR3 protein is CASRQGPSNYGYTF.

Many counts were recorded for this clone. The CDR3 loop reads CASSFGQGTDTQYF. The sequenced CDR3 bases are TGCGCCAGCAGCTTTGGACAGGGCACAGATACG. V usage is TRBV5-1 and J usage is TRBJ2-3; 7 bases agree with TRBD1. Read coverage stops 3 residues before the CDR3 terminus; the germline J gene supplies the remainder. Germline loops: CDR1 SGHRS, CDR2 YFSETQ. This CDR3 spans 14 amino acids. Trimming took 2 bases from V and 1 from J; bases not matched to a gene: 1.

There are a few counts of this clone. The read comes to an end 3 residues before the CDR3 does, leaving the germline J gene to fill in the end. The genes are TRBV18 and TRBJ2-3; TRBD2 might be the D (5 bases). The CDR3 is made up of 16 amino acids. Germline V gene lookup returns CDR1 KGHSH and CDR2 LQKENI. Trimming pared 1 base from V and 1 base from J, leaving 12 bases between. CDR3 sequence reads: CASSPRVSAGTDTQYF. The sequenced part of the CDR3 DNA is TGTGCCAGCTCACCACGGGTTAGCGCCGGCACAGATACG.

In regard to this clone: The read is 3 residues too short to cover the CDR3 end, so that end is filled in from the germline J gene. The rearrangement joins TRBV23-1 to TRBJ1-1; no reliable D call. TRBV23-1 qualifies as an ORF whose function is uncertain. V was cut by 4 bases and J by 7 bases, with 7 bases left in between. The CDR3 runs to 11 residues. The sequenced part of the CDR3 DNA is TGCGCCAGCAGTCGAGGTTATGAA. It yields the protein CASSRGYE. The whole CDR3 protein reads CASSRGYEAFF.

Points on this clone: With the read ending 3 residues before the CDR3 end, the germline J gene is used to fill in that end. The chain employs TRBV6-2 or TRBV6-3 and TRBJ2-1, with TRBD2 matching over 8 bases. The ends lost 6 bases at V and 4 bases at J; junction bases unmatched: 11. Germline CDR1 MNHEY, CDR2 SVGEGT. The CDR3 consists of 16 residues. The CDR3 bases that were read are TGTGCCAGCAGCGGCCTAGCGGGCGCCTATTACAATGAG. This sequence encodes CASSGLAGAYYNE. The entire CDR3 is CASSGLAGAYYNEQFF.

This clone was counted only a few times. Read coverage stops 3 residues before the CDR3 terminus; the germline J gene supplies the remainder. The V gene is TRBV7-9, the J gene TRBJ2-5; D gene ambiguous. CDR1 and CDR2 from the germline V gene are SEHNR and FQNEAQ (reference sequence). The CDR3 extends over 13 amino acids. The V end was cut by 5 bases, the J end by 2 bases, with 9 bases between. CDR3 protein: CASSARPQETQYF. CDR3 DNA, as far as it was read: TGTGCCAGCAGCGCCAGGCCTCAAGAGACC. Complete variable domain (other parts from reference TRBV7-9 and TRBJ2-5): DTGVSQNPRHKITKRGQNVTFRCDPISEHNRLYWYRQTLGQGPEFLTYFQNEAQLEKSRLLSDRFSAERPKGSFSTLEIQRTEQGDSAMYLCASSARPQETQYFGPGTRLLVL.

The CDR3 region is CASSSGQETQYF. Partial CDR3 DNA: TGTGCCAGCAGCTCCGGCCAAGAGACC. The V call is TRBV7-2, the J call TRBJ2-5; D call uncertain. Read data end 3 residues before the CDR3 end; the end is taken from the germline J gene. Deletions cut 4 bases from V and 1 base from J, with 4 bases between. The CDR3 runs to 12 residues. Germline CDR1 SGHTA, CDR2 FQGNSA.

This clone showed up many times. Read data end 3 residues before the CDR3 end; the end is taken from the germline J gene. The chain recombines TRBV19 with TRBJ2-2; D is undetermined. With 7 bases removed from V and 0 bases from J, the gap between germline ends came to 15 bases. CDR3 length: 16 amino acids. Germline V CDR1 and CDR2: LNHDA, SQIVND (reference sequence). CDR3 in amino acids: CASTPGSTANTGELFF. The sequenced part of the CDR3 DNA is TGTGCCAGTACCCCCGGGTCGACCGCGAACACCGGGGAG. Filled out from reference TRBV19 and TRBJ2-2, the complete variable domain reads DGGITQSPKYLFRKEGQNVTLSCEQNLNHDAMYWYRQDPGQGLRLIYYSQIVNDFQKGDIAEGYSVSREKKESFPLTVTSAQKNPTAFYLCASTPGSTANTGELFFGEGSRLTVL.

Notes on this clone: Sequencing ends 3 residues short of the CDR3 end; the germline J gene provides the rest. The V gene is TRBV29-1, the J gene TRBJ2-3; 10 bases match TRBD2. The V segment lost 4 bases and the J segment 1 base; nucleotides outside the gene matches: 8. The length of the CDR3 is 16 residues. Germline CDR1 SQVTM, CDR2 ANQGSEA. This CDR3 is CSVGGKSGGGTDTQYF. The sequenced part of the CDR3 DNA is TGCAGCGTTGGGGGGAAAAGCGGGGGGGGCACAGATACG.

To note about this clone: The CDR3 goes on 3 residues after the read ends, and that part is filled in from the germline J gene. The chain employs TRBV7-8 and TRBJ1-5, with D tentatively TRBD1 (5 bases). V lost 5 bases and J 7 bases, leaving 12 bases between the germline ends. The CDR3 consists of 13 residues. Germline CDR1 reads SGHVS; CDR2 reads FQNEAQ. CDR3 residues: CASSTQGRQPQHF. The sequenced part of the CDR3 DNA is TGTGCCAGCAGCACGCAGGGTCGGCAGCCC. Filled out from reference TRBV7-8 and TRBJ1-5, the complete variable domain reads GAGVSQSPRYKVAKRGQDVALRCDPISGHVSLFWYQQALGQGPEFLTYFQNEAQLDKSGLPSDRFFAERPEGSVSTLKIQRTQQEDSAVYLCASSTQGRQPQHFGDGTRLSIL.

Note on this clone: The read is 3 residues too short to cover the CDR3 end, so that end is filled in from the germline J gene. This chain links TRBV7-9 with TRBJ1-4; weak D call: TRBD1 (5 bases). Germline lookup yields CDR1 SEHNR and CDR2 FQNEAQ (reference sequence). The CDR3 spans 15 residues. V gave up 5 bases and J gave up 8 bases, with 18 bases separating them. The part of the CDR3 DNA that was read is TGTGCCAGCAGCCTCAGACAGTCGGGGGTGGAAAAA. This translates into CASSLRQSGVEK. The whole CDR3 region reads CASSLRQSGVEKLFF. The entire variable domain, with the rest obtained from reference TRBV7-9 and TRBJ1-4, is as follows: DTGVSQNPRHKITKRGQNVTFRCDPISEHNRLYWYRQTLGQGPEFLTYFQNEAQLEKSRLLSDRFSAERPKGSFSTLEIQRTEQGDSAMYLCASSLRQSGVEKLFFGSGTQLSVL.

This clone has a count of ten or more. The CDR3 end lies 3 residues beyond the end of the read and is filled in from the germline J gene. V is TRBV7-8 and J is TRBJ2-7; 9 nucleotides line up with TRBD1. The V and J ends lost 4 bases and 4 bases, in that order; junction bases with no gene match: 5. Per germline, CDR1 SGHVS and CDR2 FQNEAQ. The CDR3 is made up of 14 amino acids. This chain's CDR3 is CASSSGGQGYEQYF. The DNA read from the CDR3 is TGTGCCAGCAGCTCGGGGGGACAGGGATACGAG.

On this clone: Read coverage stops 3 residues before the CDR3 terminus; the germline J gene supplies the remainder. The chain couples TRBV6-2 or TRBV6-3 to TRBJ2-7, with 7 bases identical to TRBD1. Germline loops: CDR1 MNHEY, CDR2 SVGEGT. CDR3 length: 13 amino acids. The trim removed 5 bases at V and 3 bases at J, leaving 4 bases unmatched. CDR3 residues: CASSQTGRYEQYF. The DNA read from the CDR3 is TGTGCCAGCAGTCAGACAGGGCGCTACGAG.

As to this clone: The CDR3 end is not reached by the read, which stops 3 residues before it; the germline J gene fills it in. J is TRBJ1-4 and V is TRBV7-9; D might be TRBD1 (6 bases). Between the trimmed V and J ends, which lost 5 bases and 8 bases, there was a span of 15 bases. CDR1 is SEHNR, CDR2 FQNEAQ, per germline (reference sequence). This CDR3 contains 14 residues. The chain's CDR3 is CASSPQGMGEKLFF. Incomplete CDR3 DNA: TGTGCCAGCAGCCCACAGGGAATGGGAGAAAAA.

To note about this clone: The read stops 3 residues short of the end of the CDR3; the missing end is completed from the germline J gene. This sequence joins TRBV6-2 or TRBV6-3 and TRBJ2-1, with D perhaps matching TRBD1 (6 bases). With 6 bases removed from V and 7 bases from J, the gap between germline ends came to 22 bases. Germline assignment: CDR1 MNHEY and CDR2 SVGEGT. The CDR3 runs 16 residues. Incomplete CDR3 DNA: TGTGCCAGCAGCCTGAAAATCCAGGGGTACGCGAATGAG. Translated, it gives CASSLKIQGYANE. The entire CDR3 sequence reads CASSLKIQGYANEQFF.

This clone was counted ten times or more. The read halts 3 residues ahead of the CDR3 end, with the missing end drawn from the germline J gene. The chain couples TRBV19 to TRBJ2-3, with TRBD1 as a possible D gene (6 bases). Trimming removed 3 bases at V and 4 bases at J, with 17 bases between. Looked up from germline, CDR1 is LNHDA and CDR2 is SQIVND (reference sequence). There are 16 residues in the CDR3. The CDR3 region is CASSILTGLGADTQYF. The CDR3 bases that were read are TGTGCCAGTAGTATTCTTACAGGGTTGGGGGCAGATACG. Looking up the rest from reference TRBV19 and TRBJ2-3 gives the full variable domain: DGGITQSPKYLFRKEGQNVTLSCEQNLNHDAMYWYRQDPGQGLRLIYYSQIVNDFQKGDIAEGYSVSREKKESFPLTVTSAQKNPTAFYLCASSILTGLGADTQYFGPGTRLTVL.

Ten or more counts support this clone. Read coverage stops 3 residues before the CDR3 terminus; the germline J gene supplies the remainder. This chain connects TRBV7-3 to TRBJ2-1, with D possibly being TRBD2 (6 bases). CDR1 is SGHTA, CDR2 FQGTGA, per germline. The CDR3 covers 15 residues. Deletions cut 5 bases from V and 9 bases from J, with 20 bases between. CDR3 residues: CASSPLGRGGREQFF. The DNA read from the CDR3 is TGTGCCAGCAGCCCCTTGGGGCGGGGAGGTCGTGAG.

This clone was counted only a few times. The CDR3 is cut off 3 residues early in the read; its end comes from the germline J gene. The chain carries TRBV7-2 and TRBJ2-3; D ambiguous. Per germline, CDR1 SGHTA and CDR2 FQGNSA. The CDR3 runs to 15 residues. V was clipped by 3 bases and J by 1 base, with 11 bases between them. The part of the CDR3 DNA that was read is TGTGCCAGCAGCTTCAACTTGGGCCGCACAGATACG. It is translated as CASSFNLGRTDT. The complete CDR3 protein is CASSFNLGRTDTQYF. The complete variable domain, with remaining parts taken from reference TRBV7-2 and TRBJ2-3, reads GAGVSQSPSNKVTEKGKDVELRCDPISGHTALYWYRQSLGQGLEFLIYFQGNSAPDKSGLPSDRFSAERTGGSVSTLTIQRTQQEDSAVYLCASSFNLGRTDTQYFGPGTRLTVL.

A few counts support this clone. The read terminates 3 residues before the CDR3 end, so the remaining end is supplied by the germline J gene. This rearrangement joins TRBV7-9 to TRBJ1-2, with D possibly TRBD1 on 5 matching bases. Germline lookup yields CDR1 SEHNR and CDR2 FQNEAQ (reference sequence). The CDR3 is 14 amino acids. Deletions cut 4 bases from V and 4 bases from J, with 13 bases between. CDR3 DNA, as far as it was read: TGTGCCAGCAGCTCCAGGGAACTACGCTATGGC. Its protein product is CASSSRELRYG. The complete CDR3 sequence is CASSSRELRYGYTF.

For this clone: The DNA ends 3 residues before the CDR3 does, and the rest of the CDR3 is filled in from the germline J gene. The V and J genes are TRBV6-1 and TRBJ1-1, with TRBD1 matching over 9 bases. Germline loops: CDR1 MNHNS, CDR2 SASEGT. Germline trimming cut 4 bases from V and 0 bases from J; bases unmatched to any gene: 6. CDR3 length equals 16 residues. The CDR3 bases that were read are TGTGCCAGCAGTGCCGGGACAGGGTTTATGAACACTGAA. Amino acid sequence: CASSAGTGFMNTE. The entire CDR3 reads CASSAGTGFMNTEAFF.

This clone was observed at least ten times. The missing CDR3 end, 3 residues past where the read stops, is filled in from the germline J gene. The chain employs TRBV19 and TRBJ1-1, with D unclear. The CDR3 runs 12 residues. V lost 5 bases to trimming and J lost 3 bases, with 7 bases between them. CDR1 is LNHDA, CDR2 SQIVND, per germline (reference sequence). This CDR3 is CASSDYYTEAFF. The part of the CDR3 DNA that was read is TGTGCCAGTAGTGACTACTACACTGAA.

This clone has more than one count but fewer than ten. CDR3 bases read: TGTGCCAGCAGCTTGGCGGACAGCTCCTACGAG. It translates to CASSLADSSYE. From start to end, the CDR3 is CASSLADSSYEQYF. The chain uses TRBV5-6 and TRBJ2-7, with D maybe TRBD1 (6 bases). The read comes to an end 3 residues before the CDR3 does, leaving the germline J gene to fill in the end. Trimming pared 0 bases from V and 0 bases from J, leaving 7 bases between. CDR3 length: 14 residues. The V gene's germline CDR1 is SGHDT and CDR2 YYEEEE.

A remark on this clone: The read halts 3 residues ahead of the CDR3 end, with the missing end drawn from the germline J gene. This chain uses TRBV7-9 with TRBJ2-3, with D perhaps matching TRBD1 (6 bases). The CDR3 is 15 residues long. In germline, CDR1 is SEHNR, CDR2 FQNEAQ (reference sequence). CDR3 DNA, as far as it was read: TGTGCCAGCAGTCCTAAGCCGGCGAAGGGGGACACG. Translating it yields CASSPKPAKGDT. The CDR3, in full, reads CASSPKPAKGDTQYF.

For this clone: The read halts 3 residues ahead of the CDR3 end, with the missing end drawn from the germline J gene. This chain connects TRBV7-2 to TRBJ1-5, with 7 bases lining up with TRBD1. The CDR3 loop spans 14 amino acids. CDR1 is SGHTA and CDR2 is FQGNSA in the germline V gene. After removal of 7 bases from V and 3 bases from J, the junction contained 6 bases not matched to a gene. The CDR3 loop is CASTPTGTNQPQHF. Partial CDR3 DNA: TGTGCCAGCACCCCGACAGGGACCAATCAGCCC.

As to this clone: The read halts 3 residues ahead of the CDR3 end, with the missing end drawn from the germline J gene. Other DNA sequences in this specimen translate into the identical CDR3. The chain couples TRBV7-2 to TRBJ2-5; 11 bases agree with TRBD1. The J segment lost 4 bases and the V segment lost 5 bases, leaving 6 bases of the junction unmatched. The CDR3 contains 15 residues. Germline CDR1 SGHTA, CDR2 FQGNSA. The DNA read from the CDR3 is TGTGCCAGCAGCCCGCGGGACAGGGGGGCAGAGACC. It translates to CASSPRDRGAET. The CDR3, in full, reads CASSPRDRGAETQYF.

This clone was counted between two and nine times. The read gets to within 3 residues of the CDR3 end, and the germline J gene fills in the rest. This chain links TRBV7-2 with TRBJ2-5; 10 bases agree with TRBD2. The germline gives CDR1 SGHTA, CDR2 FQGNSA. Unmatched junction bases numbered 5, after V lost 5 bases and J lost 5 bases. The CDR3 sequence is 14 residues long. The part of the CDR3 DNA that was read is TGTGCCAGCAGCAAAGGACTAGCGGAGGAGACC. This gives the protein CASSKGLAEET. The complete CDR3 protein is CASSKGLAEETQYF.